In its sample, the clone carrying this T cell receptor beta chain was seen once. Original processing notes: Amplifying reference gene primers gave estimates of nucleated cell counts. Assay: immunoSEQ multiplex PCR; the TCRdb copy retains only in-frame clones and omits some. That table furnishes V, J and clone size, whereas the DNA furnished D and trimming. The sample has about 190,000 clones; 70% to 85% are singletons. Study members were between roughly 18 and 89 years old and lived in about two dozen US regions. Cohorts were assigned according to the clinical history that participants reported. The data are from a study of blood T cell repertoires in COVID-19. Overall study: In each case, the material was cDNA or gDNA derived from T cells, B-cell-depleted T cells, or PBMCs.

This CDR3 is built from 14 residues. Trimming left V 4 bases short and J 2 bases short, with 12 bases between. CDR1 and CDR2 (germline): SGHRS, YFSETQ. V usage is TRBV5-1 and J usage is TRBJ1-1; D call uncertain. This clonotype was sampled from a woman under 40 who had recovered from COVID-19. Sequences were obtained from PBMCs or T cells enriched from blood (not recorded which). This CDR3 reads CASSADTVNTEAFF. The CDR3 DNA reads TGCGCCAGCAGCGCTGACACGGTAAACACTGAAGCTTTCTTT.